This T cell receptor beta chain was observed in a study of preoperative IRX-2 immunotherapy in early breast cancer. V was trimmed by 1 base and J by 5 bases, leaving 6 bases between them. The CDR3 runs 14 residues. The germline gives CDR1 SGHVT, CDR2 SQSDAQ. Indicated treatment: preoperative locoregional IRX-2 cytokine immunotherapy. Samples came from a phase Ib trial of preoperative locoregional IRX-2 cytokine immunotherapy. TCRdb's copy holds only in-frame clones and misses some; the assay was immunoSEQ multiplex PCR. The repertoire has approximately 31,000 clones, roughly 91% of them found once; the top ten carry 1.5% to 2%.

This chain connects TRBV7-4 to TRBJ1-6, with D possibly TRBD1 on 6 matching bases. The TCR sequence derives from a human donor with breast cancer. The source material was tumor tissue, sampled after IRX-2 immunotherapy. For the CDR3, the DNA is TGTGCCAGCAGCTTAGGGACAGATAATTCACCCCTCCACTTT. Translating it yields CASSLGTDNSPLHF.